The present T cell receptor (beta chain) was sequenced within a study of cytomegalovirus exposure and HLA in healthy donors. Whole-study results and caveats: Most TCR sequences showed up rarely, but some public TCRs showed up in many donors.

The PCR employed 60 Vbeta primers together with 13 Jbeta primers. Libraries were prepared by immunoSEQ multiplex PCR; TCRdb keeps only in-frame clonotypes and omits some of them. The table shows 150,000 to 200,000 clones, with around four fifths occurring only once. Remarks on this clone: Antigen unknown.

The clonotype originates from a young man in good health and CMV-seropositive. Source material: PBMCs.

CDR3 nucleotides: TGTGCCAGCAGCTCCAACCTTGCGGGACTAGCGAGGAACAATGAGCAGTTCTTC. Its translation is CASSSNLAGLARNNEQFF. The J gene is TRBJ2-1, the V gene TRBV11-2, with 10 bases aligning to TRBD2. The V gene end was trimmed by 4 bases and the J gene end by 5 bases; junction bases not matched to a gene: 14. Germline V lookup: CDR1 SGHAT, CDR2 FQNNGV. The length of the CDR3 is 18 residues.